What follows is one TCR beta chain and its context. The data stem from a study of PD-1 blockade in classical Hodgkin lymphoma. The repertoire was sequenced with immunoSEQ multiplex PCR; TCRdb's copy has only in-frame clones and lacks some. Of about 18,000 clones in the sample, 86% were seen once. Each patient experienced a relapse that followed autologous stem cell transplantation, and brentuximab vedotin exposure varied. V gave up 1 base and J gave up 0 bases, with 8 bases separating them. The CDR3 consists of 15 residues. The V gene's germline CDR1 is SEHNR and CDR2 FQNEAQ (reference sequence). The specimen was peripheral blood mononuclear cells (PBMCs), collected before the second cycle of nivolumab. The chain has TRBV7-9 and TRBJ2-3, with D perhaps matching TRBD1 or TRBD2 (5 bases each). The source is a human donor with classical Hodgkin lymphoma. The CDR3: CASSLGGDSTDTQYF. CDR3 sequence (DNA): TGTGCCAGCAGCTTAGGAGGGGATAGCACAGATACGCAGTATTTT. Together with reference TRBV7-9 and TRBJ2-3, the CDR3 gives the full variable domain: DTGVSQNPRHKITKRGQNVTFRCDPISEHNRLYWYRQTLGQGPEFLTYFQNEAQLEKSRLLSDRFSAERPKGSFSTLEIQRTEQGDSAMYLCASSLGGDSTDTQYFGPGTRLTVL.